Below, 18 T cell receptor beta chains from the same sample are listed, as sequenced in a study of T cell responses to AZD1222 COVID-19 vaccine. Here immunoSEQ multiplex PCR was the method, and the copy in TCRdb shows in-frame clones only, minus some. The sample has 140,000 to 150,000 clones; approximately 94% are singletons. This material consisted of peripheral blood, taken on day 0 of AZD1222 vaccination. These receptors all come from an adult in good health.

J is TRBJ1-2 and V is TRBV27; D is undetermined. V lost 2 bases and J lost 1, with 5 bases in between. Germline CDR1 reads MNHEY; CDR2 reads SMNVEV (reference sequence). The CDR3 contains 13 residues. The CDR3 reads CASSLGLNYGYTF. CDR3 DNA: TGTGCCAGCAGTTTAGGTCTTAACTATGGCTACACCTTC.

DNA of the CDR3: TGTGCCAGCACCCCGGGGCGGATTTATGGCTACACCTTC. This encodes CASTPGRIYGYTF. This chain joins TRBV28 and TRBJ1-2; maybe TRBD1 (5 bases). CDR3 length equals 13 residues. V gave up 7 bases and J gave up 5 bases, with 14 bases separating them. In germline, CDR1 is MDHEN, CDR2 SYDVKM.

V and J are TRBV15 and TRBJ2-3, with D possibly TRBD2 on 6 matching bases. The length of the CDR3 is 15 residues. Germline V gene data show CDR1 as LNHNV and CDR2 as YYDKDF (reference sequence). This CDR3 is CATGRVRDITDTQYF. CDR3 bases: TGTGCAACCGGGAGAGTAAGAGACATCACAGATACGCAGTATTTT.

This chain uses TRBV30 with TRBJ1-6; D uncertain. This CDR3 is built from 14 residues. The ends were cut back, 4 bases at V and 9 bases at J, with 16 bases in the middle. Germline CDR1 and CDR2: GTSNPN and SVGIG (reference sequence). CDR3 in DNA: TGTGCCTGGAAGACCCAGTGGGGAGGTTCACCCCTCCACTTT. It yields the protein CAWKTQWGGSPLHF.

The chain joins TRBV3-1 (or the pseudogene TRBV3-2) to TRBJ1-5; 7 bases align to TRBD1. Per the germline V gene, CDR1 is LGHDT and CDR2 is YNNKEL (reference sequence). Trimming cost V 4 bases and J 7 bases; bases outside gene matches: 4. This CDR3 is built from 13 residues. The CDR3 sequence is CASSRLQGQPQHF. CDR3 nucleotide sequence: TGTGCCAGCAGCCGGCTACAGGGGCAGCCCCAGCATTTT.

V gene TRBV2 combines with J gene TRBJ1-6; no definite D call. The CDR3 runs to 13 residues. Germline CDR1 SNHLY, CDR2 FYNNEI. Trimming removed 10 bases from V and 10 bases from J, with 17 bases in between. The CDR3: CATSLEFRSPLHF. Here the CDR3 DNA reads TGTGCCACCTCGCTGGAATTTAGGTCACCCCTCCACTTT. Variable domain in full (rest from reference TRBV2 and TRBJ1-6): EPEVTQTPSHQVTQMGQEVILRCVPISNHLYFYWYRQILGQKVEFLVSFYNNEISEKSEIFDDQFSVERPDGSNFTLKIRSTKLEDSAMYFCATSLEFRSPLHFGNGTRLTVT.

The chain joins TRBV18 to TRBJ2-2, with D possibly being TRBD1 (7 bases). V lost 0 bases, J lost 1 base, and 12 bases lay in between. CDR1 KGHSH and CDR2 LQKENI come from the germline V gene. The CDR3 sequence is 17 residues long. CDR3 protein: CASSPPGRTGNTGELFF. CDR3 nucleotide sequence: TGTGCCAGCTCACCACCGGGGAGGACAGGGAACACCGGGGAGCTGTTTTTT.

The V gene is TRBV7-9, the J gene TRBJ1-5; D remains ambiguous. This CDR3 contains 14 residues. CDR1 SEHNR and CDR2 FQNEAQ come from the germline V gene (reference sequence). Trimming pared 5 bases from V and 2 bases from J, leaving 10 bases between. The DNA of the CDR3 is TGTGCCAGCAGCCTAGAAAAGGGCAATCAGCCCCAGCATTTT. As protein: CASSLEKGNQPQHF.

CDR3 amino acids: CAWSVGQETQYF. The DNA of the CDR3 is TGTGCCTGGAGTGTGGGGCAAGAGACCCAGTACTTC. This rearrangement joins TRBV30 to TRBJ2-5; no clear D gene. The V gene's germline CDR1 is GTSNPN and CDR2 SVGIG (reference sequence). The CDR3 consists of 12 residues. V was trimmed by 0 bases and J by 2 bases, leaving 4 bases between them.

J is TRBJ2-1 and V is TRBV19; no clear D. The CDR3 spans 13 residues. The V end was cut by 6 bases, the J end by 3 bases, with 9 bases between. Germline CDR1 and CDR2: LNHDA and SQIVND (reference sequence). In DNA form, the CDR3 reads TGTGCCAGTAGCCCGGATGTCTACAATGAGCAGTTCTTC. Translated, it gives CASSPDVYNEQFF.

The chain links TRBV4-1 to TRBJ1-2, with 7 bases that match TRBD1. The ends lost 2 bases at V and 5 bases at J; junction bases unmatched: 8. CDR1 and CDR2 from the germline V gene are MGHRA and YSYEKL. The CDR3 consists of 15 residues. The CDR3, as DNA: TGCGCCAGCAGCCAATTGGCCGGGACAGAATATGGCTACACCTTC. Protein sequence: CASSQLAGTEYGYTF.

This clone was seen only once. The J gene is TRBJ1-5, the V gene TRBV6-5; maybe TRBD1 (5 bases). This CDR3 has 13 amino acids. V gave up 7 bases and J gave up 7 bases, with 14 bases separating them. Germline CDR1 and CDR2: MNHEY and SVGAGI. The CDR3 DNA reads TGTGCCAGCACTTTATCGACAGAACAGCCCCAGCATTTT. Its protein is CASTLSTEQPQHF.

The rearrangement joins TRBV7-8 to TRBJ1-2; D remains ambiguous. Germline V lookup: CDR1 SGHVS, CDR2 FQNEAQ. The V end lost 2 bases, the J end lost 1 base, and 11 bases lay between the germline ends. The CDR3 consists of 15 residues. Here the CDR3 DNA reads TGTGCCAGCAGCTTAAGACTTGAGGTTAACTATGGCTACACCTTC. It codes for CASSLRLEVNYGYTF.

This chain links TRBV7-8 with TRBJ2-7, with TRBD2 as a possible D gene (6 bases). With 4 bases removed from V and 0 bases from J, the gap between germline ends came to 10 bases. This CDR3 has 14 residues. The germline V gene has CDR1 SGHVS and CDR2 FQNEAQ. As DNA, the CDR3 is TGTGCCAGCAGCTCGCGGGACGTCTCCTACGAGCAGTACTTC. It translates to CASSSRDVSYEQYF.

J is TRBJ1-5 and V is TRBV19; 8 bases are shared with TRBD1. This CDR3 region has 16 residues. The germline CDR1 and CDR2 sequences are LNHDA and SQIVND (reference sequence). Trimming cost V 5 bases and J 0 bases; bases outside gene matches: 6. CDR3 region: CASSDRGTYSNQPQHF. The CDR3 nucleotides are TGTGCCAGTAGTGACAGGGGCACCTATAGCAATCAGCCCCAGCATTTT.

The V gene is TRBV18, the J gene TRBJ2-2, with D uncertain. V was cut by 0 bases and J by 2 bases, with 16 bases left in between. The germline V gene has CDR1 KGHSH and CDR2 LQKENI. This CDR3 region has 18 residues. The CDR3 is CASSPPYRGGFNTGELFF. CDR3 coding DNA: TGTGCCAGCTCACCACCGTACAGAGGCGGATTCAACACCGGGGAGCTGTTTTTT.

The chain employs TRBV9 and TRBJ1-6; D gene unclear. V was pared by 2 bases and J by 5 bases, with 2 bases between. The CDR3 totals 12 residues. Germline V CDR1 and CDR2: SGDLS, YYNGEE. The CDR3 here is CASSVDNSPLHF. DNA of the CDR3: TGTGCCAGCAGCGTCGATAATTCACCCCTCCACTTT.

The V and J genes are TRBV3-1 (or the pseudogene TRBV3-2) and TRBJ1-4, with TRBD1 as a possible D gene (5 bases). Germline CDR1 LGHDT, CDR2 YNNKEL (reference sequence). This CDR3 region has 15 residues. V lost 3 bases, J lost 4 bases, and 12 bases lay in between. The CDR3 spells CASSQGLNLNEKLFF. CDR3 coding DNA: TGTGCCAGCAGCCAGGGACTTAACCTTAATGAAAAACTGTTTTTT.